Shown below are 26 T cell receptor beta chains from a single sample sequenced in a study of Graves' ophthalmopathy and Graves' hyperthyroidism. Using RNA transcripts, the TCR beta CDR3 regions were amplified. HTBI primers were employed in first-round RT-PCR, then a second-round multiplex PCR followed. TCRdb reprocessed the multiplex PCR reads via MiXCR and lists one record per CDR3 protein. Altogether under 200,000 distinct CDR3 sequences are present, approximately 40% being singletons, with the ten largest covering roughly 5.8%. The sample was peripheral blood. Source of these receptors: a woman between 35 and 50 years old with Graves' ophthalmopathy.

The rearrangement uses TRBV6-2 or TRBV6-3 and TRBJ2-7; tentatively, D is TRBD1 or TRBD2 (7 bases each). Deletions cut 8 bases from V and 2 bases from J, with 25 bases between. The CDR3 runs to 17 residues. Per germline, CDR1 MNHEY and CDR2 SVGEGT. CDR3 sequence reads: CASRRGGVTGVAYEQYF. The CDR3 region has the DNA TGTGCCAGCCGTCGTGGGGGGGTTACAGGGGTCGCCTACGAGCAGTACTTC.

V is TRBV10-1 and J is TRBJ2-7, with 9 bases identical to TRBD1. CDR1 is WNHNN, CDR2 SYGVQD, per germline (reference sequence). The CDR3 extends over 15 amino acids. The ends lost 2 bases at V and 5 bases at J; junction bases unmatched: 7. The CDR3: CASSEPGTGIHEQYF. Here the CDR3 DNA reads TGCGCCAGCAGTGAGCCCGGGACAGGGATCCACGAGCAGTACTTC.

This chain links TRBV6-1 with TRBJ2-2; 10 positions agree with TRBD2. Trimming at V came to 6 bases and at J to 0 bases, leaving 4 bases not matched to a gene. In germline, CDR1 is MNHNS, CDR2 SASEGT. The CDR3 sequence is 16 residues long. CDR3 coding DNA: TGTGCCAGCAGCACGACTAGCGGGTCGAACACCGGGGAGCTGTTTTTT. This sequence encodes CASSTTSGSNTGELFF.

The sample holds many counts of this clonotype. The chain recombines TRBV5-5 with TRBJ1-1; D remains unclear. CDR1 SGHKS and CDR2 YYEKEE come from the germline V gene (reference sequence). The CDR3 spans 14 residues. Trimming stripped 7 bases from V and 0 bases from J, with 13 bases between. In nucleotides, the CDR3 is TGTGCCAGCGGCGGGTGGGTTATGAACACTGAAGCTTTCTTT. Residues: CASGGWVMNTEAFF. Complete variable domain (other parts from reference TRBV5-5 and TRBJ1-1): DAGVTQSPTHLIKTRGQQVTLRCSPISGHKSVSWYQQVLGQGPQFIFQYYEKEERGRGNFPDRFSARQFPNYSSELNVNALLLGDSALYLCASGGWVMNTEAFFGQGTRLTVV.

This clonotype appeared many times. The chain links TRBV7-2 to TRBJ1-5; weak D call: TRBD1 (5 bases). The V end was cut by 1 base, the J end by 3 bases, with 10 bases between. The CDR3 has 15 amino acids. The V gene's germline CDR1 is SGHTA and CDR2 FQGNSA. CDR3 amino acids: CASSLGDSVNQPQHF. Here the CDR3 DNA reads TGTGCCAGCAGCTTAGGAGACAGCGTCAATCAGCCCCAGCATTTT.

The J gene is TRBJ1-6, the V gene TRBV20-1; possible D gene TRBD1, 6 bases. There are 16 residues in the CDR3. The germline V gene encodes CDR1 DFQATT and CDR2 SNEGSKA (reference sequence). Trimming pared 0 bases from V and 8 bases from J, leaving 17 bases between. CDR3 in amino acids: CSARDGRGDLHSPLHF. The CDR3 DNA reads TGCAGTGCTAGAGACGGAAGGGGGGATTTGCATTCACCCCTCCACTTT.

This clonotype was counted between two and nine times. V usage is TRBV7-2 and J usage is TRBJ1-5; tentative D call: TRBD1 (5 bases). The V end was cut by 5 bases, the J end by 3 bases, with 11 bases between. CDR3 length equals 14 residues. CDR1 and CDR2 from the germline V gene are SGHTA and FQGNSA. DNA for the CDR3: TGTGCCAGCAGCCGGGGGGGGGTCAATCAGCCCCAGCATTTT. It codes for CASSRGGVNQPQHF.

V is TRBV6-5 and J is TRBJ1-2; no firm D call. This CDR3 contains 16 residues. CDR1 and CDR2 from the germline V gene are MNHEY and SVGAGI. Trimming pared 0 bases from V and 7 bases from J, leaving 18 bases between. Here the CDR3 reads CASSYSIRVLLSGYTF. CDR3 in DNA: TGTGCCAGCAGTTACTCGATTCGTGTTCTCCTCTCTGGCTACACCTTC.

DNA for the CDR3: TGTGCCAGCAGTTACACCGCAGGGGACGACTCTGGAAACACCATATATTTT. The encoded protein is CASSYTAGDDSGNTIYF. The chain links TRBV6-5 to TRBJ1-3, with D perhaps matching TRBD1 (6 bases). Trimming removed 2 bases from V and 0 bases from J, with 14 bases in between. Per germline, CDR1 MNHEY and CDR2 SVGAGI. CDR3 length: 17 residues.

There are many counts of this clonotype. The chain couples TRBV5-4 to TRBJ2-5, with 9 bases identical to TRBD1. The CDR3 is 14 amino acids. With 3 bases clipped from V and 5 bases from J, the junction kept 5 bases outside the gene matches. Germline-derived CDR1 and CDR2 are SGHNT and YYREEE (reference sequence). CDR3 bases: TGTGCCAGCAGCTCGGGACAGGGTTGGGAGACCCAGTACTTC. Translation gives CASSSGQGWETQYF.

This clonotype was recorded at least ten times. The V and J genes are TRBV12-3 or TRBV12-4 and TRBJ1-5; 7 bases agree with TRBD1. This CDR3 is 14 amino acids long. V gave up 6 bases and J gave up 4 bases; unmatched junction bases: 6. This CDR3 is CASRKQGGNQPQHF. CDR3 coding DNA: TGTGCCAGCAGGAAGCAGGGGGGGAATCAGCCCCAGCATTTT.

The chain couples TRBV7-2 to TRBJ2-2; D remains unclear. The CDR3 extends over 14 amino acids. The V and J ends lost 8 bases and 1 base respectively, with 11 bases between them. CDR1 and CDR2 (germline): SGHTA, FQGNSA. CDR3 in DNA: TGTGCCAGCTCACCCCGAGGGAACACCGGGGAGCTGTTTTTT. This gives the protein CASSPRGNTGELFF.

The V call is TRBV14, the J call TRBJ2-7, with no clear D. The V end was cut by 4 bases, the J end by 3 bases, with 19 bases between. CDR3 length equals 16 residues. Germline V gene lookup returns CDR1 SGHDN and CDR2 FVKESK. CDR3 protein: CASSPRAKKGLYEQYF. The CDR3 DNA is TGTGCCAGCAGCCCTCGGGCCAAGAAGGGCCTCTACGAGCAGTACTTC.

This chain joins TRBV20-1 and TRBJ1-1; D unresolved. This CDR3 region has 10 residues. Trimming pared 7 bases from V and 4 bases from J, leaving 7 bases between. From germline, CDR1 is DFQATT and CDR2 SNEGSKA (reference sequence). The CDR3 DNA reads as TGCAGTGTTGGGATCACTGAAGCTTTCTTT. Translated: CSVGITEAFF.

The sample holds many counts of this clonotype. The genes are TRBV28 and TRBJ2-4; 7 bases fit TRBD2. The CDR3 runs 15 residues. V was clipped by 5 bases and J by 0 bases; unmatched bases: 4. Germline V lookup: CDR1 MDHEN, CDR2 SYDVKM. CDR3 nucleotide sequence: TGTGCCAGCAGTCTGGGGGGGACAGCCAAAAACATTCAGTACTTC. This encodes CASSLGGTAKNIQYF.

This clonotype showed up many times. The rearrangement uses TRBV19 and TRBJ1-1, with 8 bases aligning to TRBD1. The CDR3 has 13 amino acids. CDR1 is LNHDA and CDR2 is SQIVND in the germline V gene (reference sequence). With V trimmed by 4 bases and J by 8 bases, 6 bases remained unmatched. For the CDR3, the DNA is TGTGCCAGTAGTACAGGGGGCGATGACGAAGCTTTCTTT. Amino acids: CASSTGGDDEAFF.

The chain joins TRBV27 to TRBJ2-7, with 7 bases fitting TRBD1. CDR3 size: 13 residues. Losses at the gene ends were 5 bases for V and 6 bases for J; bases not matched to a gene: 7. Germline V gene sequence: CDR1 MNHEY, CDR2 SMNVEV (reference sequence). Here the CDR3 DNA reads TGTGCCAGCAGTCGAGGACAGGTTTCCGAGCAGTACTTC. Amino acids: CASSRGQVSEQYF.

This clonotype was seen ten or more times. J is TRBJ1-6 and V is TRBV12-3 or TRBV12-4; TRBD1 might be the D (5 bases). The CDR3 totals 15 residues. Trimming cost V 4 bases and J 9 bases, with 16 bases left between them. CDR3 nucleotide sequence: TGTGCCAGCAGTTCCGCGGGGGGTGGGATTTCACCCCTCCACTTT. It codes for CASSSAGGGISPLHF.

This clonotype has just one count. The chain employs TRBV29-1 and TRBJ2-7; 7 bases fit TRBD1. The CDR3 has 12 amino acids. V lost 1 base, J lost 3 bases, and 0 bases stayed unmatched. Germline CDR1 SQVTM, CDR2 ANQGSEA. The CDR3 nucleotides are TGCAGCGTTGAAGGACAGGGCTACGAGCAGTACTTC. This encodes CSVEGQGYEQYF.

The chain is built from TRBV19 and TRBJ1-1; 7 bases match TRBD1. V lost 5 bases and J lost 1; bases outside the gene matches: 4. The CDR3 covers 14 residues. The germline V gene encodes CDR1 LNHDA and CDR2 SQIVND (reference sequence). CDR3 sequence: CASSLDRTNTEAFF. Here the CDR3 DNA reads TGTGCCAGTAGTCTGGACAGGACGAACACTGAAGCTTTCTTT.

This clonotype has at least ten counts. V and J are TRBV6-1 and TRBJ2-7; tentative D call: TRBD2 (6 bases). Looked up from germline, CDR1 is MNHNS and CDR2 is SASEGT. CDR3 length equals 12 residues. The ends were cut back, 6 bases at V and 4 bases at J, with 10 bases in the middle. Here the CDR3 reads CASSTGGYEQYF. In nucleotides, the CDR3 is TGTGCCAGCAGCACCGGGGGTTACGAGCAGTACTTC.

This clonotype showed up many times. The rearrangement links TRBV28 to TRBJ1-1; D might be TRBD1 (5 bases). Trimming took 4 bases from V and 5 from J, leaving 14 bases between them. This CDR3 region has 14 residues. The germline CDR1 and CDR2 sequences are MDHEN and SYDVKM. The CDR3 DNA sequence: TGTGCCAGCAGTTCCCCGGGACGAGAAACTGAAGCTTTCTTT. Its translation is CASSSPGRETEAFF.

The J gene is TRBJ2-6, the V gene TRBV12-3 or TRBV12-4; 7 bases fit TRBD2. The length of the CDR3 is 15 residues. V lost 3 bases, J lost 4 bases, and 3 bases stayed unmatched. The CDR3 DNA sequence: TGTGCCAGCAGTTTTAGCGGGCTAGGGGCCAACGTCCTGACTTTC. Protein product: CASSFSGLGANVLTF.

This clonotype was seen many times. The chain is built from TRBV5-1 and TRBJ1-1, with D maybe TRBD1 (6 bases). Germline V CDR1 and CDR2: SGHRS, YFSETQ. The length of the CDR3 is 13 residues. Trimming stripped 5 bases from V and 3 bases from J, with 11 bases between. This CDR3 is CASRGGTDTEAFF. In DNA, the CDR3 is TGCGCCAGCAGAGGGGGGACGGACACTGAAGCTTTCTTT.

This clonotype was seen more than once but under ten times. In DNA, the CDR3 is TGTGCCACCCCGGGACAGGGGTACGGTAGTGGAGCTTTCTTT. Translating it yields CATPGQGYGSGAFF. The chain links TRBV6-1 to TRBJ1-1, with 10 bases lining up with TRBD1. The CDR3 loop spans 14 amino acids. Per germline, CDR1 MNHNS and CDR2 SASEGT. With V trimmed by 10 bases and J by 10 bases, 15 bases remained unmatched.

V and J are TRBV7-9 and TRBJ1-1; D not resolved. The V gene's germline CDR1 is SEHNR and CDR2 FQNEAQ (reference sequence). Trimming shortened V by 1 base and J by 6 bases, and 15 bases separated the two germline ends. The CDR3 spans 15 residues. Written as DNA, the CDR3 is TGTGCCAGCAGCTTAGGACGCGCGTTAATCTCTGAAGCTTTCTTT. Amino acid sequence: CASSLGRALISEAFF. The full variable domain, its missing parts supplied by reference TRBV7-9 and TRBJ1-1, is DTGVSQNPRHKITKRGQNVTFRCDPISEHNRLYWYRQTLGQGPEFLTYFQNEAQLEKSRLLSDRFSAERPKGSFSTLEIQRTEQGDSAMYLCASSLGRALISEAFFGQGTRLTVV.